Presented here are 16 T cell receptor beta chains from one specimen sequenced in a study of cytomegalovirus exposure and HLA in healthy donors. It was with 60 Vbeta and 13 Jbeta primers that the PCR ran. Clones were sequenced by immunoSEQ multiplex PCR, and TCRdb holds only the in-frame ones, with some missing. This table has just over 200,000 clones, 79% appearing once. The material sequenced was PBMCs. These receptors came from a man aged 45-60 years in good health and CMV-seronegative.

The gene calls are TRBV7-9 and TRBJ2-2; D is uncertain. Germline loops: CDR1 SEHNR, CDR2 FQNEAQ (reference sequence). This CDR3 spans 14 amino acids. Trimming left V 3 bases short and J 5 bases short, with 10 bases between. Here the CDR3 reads CASSFKSGTGELFF. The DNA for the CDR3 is TGTGCCAGCAGCTTCAAATCCGGGACCGGGGAGCTGTTTTTT.

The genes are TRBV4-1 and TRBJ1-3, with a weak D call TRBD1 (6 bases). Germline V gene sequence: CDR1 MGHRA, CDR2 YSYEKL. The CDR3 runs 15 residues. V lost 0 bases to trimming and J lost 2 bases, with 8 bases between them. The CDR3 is CASSQDAGAGNTIYF. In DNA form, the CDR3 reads TGCGCCAGCAGCCAAGATGCAGGGGCTGGAAACACCATATATTTT.

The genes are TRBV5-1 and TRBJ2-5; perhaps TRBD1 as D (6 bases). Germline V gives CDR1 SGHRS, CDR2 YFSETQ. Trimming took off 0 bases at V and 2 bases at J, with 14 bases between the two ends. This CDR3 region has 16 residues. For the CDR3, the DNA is TGCGCCAGCAGCTTGGTACAGGGCGAAGGACAAGAGACCCAGTACTTC. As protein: CASSLVQGEGQETQYF.

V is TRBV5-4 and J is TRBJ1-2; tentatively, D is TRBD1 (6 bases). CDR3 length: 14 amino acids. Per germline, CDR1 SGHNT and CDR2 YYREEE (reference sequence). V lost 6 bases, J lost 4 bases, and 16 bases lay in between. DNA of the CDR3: TGTGCCAGCACCCTTAGGGGGACCTTCTATGGCTACACCTTC. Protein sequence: CASTLRGTFYGYTF.

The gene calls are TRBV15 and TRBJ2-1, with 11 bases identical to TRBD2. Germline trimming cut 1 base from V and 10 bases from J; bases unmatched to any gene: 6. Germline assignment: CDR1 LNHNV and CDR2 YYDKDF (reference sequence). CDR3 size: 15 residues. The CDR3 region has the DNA TGTGCCACCAGCAGAGGGAGGACTAGCGGGTCAGAGCAGTTCTTC. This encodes CATSRGRTSGSEQFF.

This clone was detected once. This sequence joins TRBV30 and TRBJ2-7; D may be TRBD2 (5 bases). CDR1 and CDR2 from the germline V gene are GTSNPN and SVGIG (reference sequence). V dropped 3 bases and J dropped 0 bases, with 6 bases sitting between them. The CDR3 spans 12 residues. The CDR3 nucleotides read TGTGCCTGGAGACTAGACTCCTACGAGCAGTACTTC. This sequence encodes CAWRLDSYEQYF.

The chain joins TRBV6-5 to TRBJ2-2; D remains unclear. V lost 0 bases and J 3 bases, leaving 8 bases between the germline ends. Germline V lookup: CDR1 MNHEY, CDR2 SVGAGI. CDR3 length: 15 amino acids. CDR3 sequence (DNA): TGTGCCAGCAGTTACTCATGGCTTGACACCGGGGAGCTGTTTTTT. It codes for CASSYSWLDTGELFF.

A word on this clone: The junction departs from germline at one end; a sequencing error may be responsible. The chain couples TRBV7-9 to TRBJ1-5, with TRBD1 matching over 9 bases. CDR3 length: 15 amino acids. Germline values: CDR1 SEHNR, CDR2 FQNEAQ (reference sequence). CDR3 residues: CASSPSTGGNQPQHF. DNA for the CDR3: TGTGCCAGCAGCCCCTCTACAGGGGGCAACCAGCCCCAGCATTTT.

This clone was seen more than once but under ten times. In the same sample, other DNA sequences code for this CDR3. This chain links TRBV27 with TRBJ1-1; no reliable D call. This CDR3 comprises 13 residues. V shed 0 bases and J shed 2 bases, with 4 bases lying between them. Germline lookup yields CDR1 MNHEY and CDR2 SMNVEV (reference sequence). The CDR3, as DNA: TGTGCCAGCAGTTTATCCAGAAACACTGAAGCTTTCTTT. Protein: CASSLSRNTEAFF.

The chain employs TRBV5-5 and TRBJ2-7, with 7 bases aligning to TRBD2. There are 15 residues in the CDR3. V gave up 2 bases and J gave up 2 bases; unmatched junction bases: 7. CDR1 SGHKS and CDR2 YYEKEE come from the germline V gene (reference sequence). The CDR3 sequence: CASSLSSGGAYEQYF. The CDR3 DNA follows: TGTGCCAGCAGCTTATCTAGCGGAGGCGCCTACGAGCAGTACTTC.

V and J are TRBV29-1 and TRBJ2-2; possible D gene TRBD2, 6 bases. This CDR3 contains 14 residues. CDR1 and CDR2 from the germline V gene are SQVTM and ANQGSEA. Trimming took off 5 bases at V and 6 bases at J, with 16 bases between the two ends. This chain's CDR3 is CSVLTGVIAGELFF. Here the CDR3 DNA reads TGCAGCGTTCTAACGGGAGTAATTGCCGGGGAGCTGTTTTTT.

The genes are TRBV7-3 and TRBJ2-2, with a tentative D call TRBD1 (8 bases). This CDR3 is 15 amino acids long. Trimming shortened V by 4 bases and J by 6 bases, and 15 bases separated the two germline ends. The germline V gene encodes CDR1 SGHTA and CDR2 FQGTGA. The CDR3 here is CASSSRTGGAGELFF. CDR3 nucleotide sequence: TGTGCCAGCAGCTCCAGAACAGGGGGGGCCGGGGAGCTGTTTTTT.

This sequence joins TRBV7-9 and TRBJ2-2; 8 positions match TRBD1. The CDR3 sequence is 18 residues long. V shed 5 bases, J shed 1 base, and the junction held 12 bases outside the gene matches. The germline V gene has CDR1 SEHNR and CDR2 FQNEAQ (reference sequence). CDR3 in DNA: TGTGCCAGCAGCCGGTCCGGGACAGGAGGGCGGAACACCGGGGAGCTGTTTTTT. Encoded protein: CASSRSGTGGRNTGELFF.

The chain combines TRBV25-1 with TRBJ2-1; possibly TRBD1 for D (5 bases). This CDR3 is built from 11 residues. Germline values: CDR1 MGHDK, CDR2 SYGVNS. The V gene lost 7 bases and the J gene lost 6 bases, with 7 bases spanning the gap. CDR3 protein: CASIQGNEQFF. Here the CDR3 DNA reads TGTGCCAGCATCCAGGGCAATGAGCAGTTCTTC.

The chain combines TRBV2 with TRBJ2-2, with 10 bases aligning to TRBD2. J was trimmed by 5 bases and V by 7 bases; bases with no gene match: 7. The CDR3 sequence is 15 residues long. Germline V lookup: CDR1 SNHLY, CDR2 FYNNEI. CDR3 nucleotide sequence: TGTGCCAGCACTCCGGCTAGCGGGAGTACCGGGGAGCTGTTTTTT. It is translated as CASTPASGSTGELFF.

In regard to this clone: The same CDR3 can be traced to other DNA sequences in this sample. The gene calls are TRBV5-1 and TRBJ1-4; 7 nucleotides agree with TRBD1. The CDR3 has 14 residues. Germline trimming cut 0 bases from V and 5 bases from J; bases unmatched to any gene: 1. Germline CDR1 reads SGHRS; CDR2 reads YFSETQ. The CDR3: CASSLGQGNEKLFF. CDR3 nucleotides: TGCGCCAGCAGCTTGGGACAGGGCAATGAAAAACTGTTTTTT. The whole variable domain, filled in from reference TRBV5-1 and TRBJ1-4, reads KAGVTQTPRYLIKTRGQQVTLSCSPISGHRSVSWYQQTPGQGLQFLFEYFSETQRNKGNFPGRFSGRQFSNSRSEMNVSTLELGDSALYLCASSLGQGNEKLFFGSGTQLSVL.